These 5 T cell receptor beta chains were sequenced from one sample in a study of cytomegalovirus exposure and HLA in healthy donors. Amplification used 60 Vbeta primers and 13 Jbeta primers. Profiling relied on immunoSEQ multiplex PCR, and the TCRdb table lists in-frame clones only, not all of them. The repertoire holds 160,000 or so clones, roughly 85% seen once, with more than 2% in the top ten. Sequencing input: PBMCs. All receptors come from a woman aged 18-29 years in good health and CMV-seronegative.

V is TRBV19 and J is TRBJ1-6; tentative D call: TRBD1 (6 bases). Trimming pared 1 base from V and 13 bases from J, leaving 38 bases between. CDR3 length: 22 residues. In germline, CDR1 is LNHDA, CDR2 SQIVND (reference sequence). The CDR3 DNA is TGTGCCAGTAGTATAGGGGGGGGACATCTCCTCAGATCGGCGGGACATCCCACCCCCCTCCACTTT. It is translated as CASSIGGGHLLRSAGHPTPLHF.

DNA of the CDR3: TGTGCCAGCAGCTCGAGAACAGGGCAGGAGACCCAGTACTTC. Translation gives CASSSRTGQETQYF. The chain joins TRBV5-4 to TRBJ2-5; D perhaps matches TRBD1 (6 bases). Germline V gene sequence: CDR1 SGHNT, CDR2 YYREEE (reference sequence). Trimming shortened V by 3 bases and J by 5 bases, and 14 bases separated the two germline ends. CDR3 length equals 14 residues.

The chain has TRBV7-9 and TRBJ2-7, with 7 bases fitting TRBD2. The ends lost 5 bases at V and 3 bases at J; junction bases unmatched: 10. CDR1 and CDR2 from the germline V gene are SEHNR and FQNEAQ (reference sequence). The CDR3 runs to 15 residues. The CDR3 region has the DNA TGTGCCAGCAGCGGAGCGGGACCGAGTTTCTACGAGCAGTACTTC. Translation gives CASSGAGPSFYEQYF.

The chain carries TRBV27 and TRBJ2-7, with D unclear. Per germline, CDR1 MNHEY and CDR2 SMNVEV (reference sequence). The CDR3 runs 14 residues. Trimming cost V 5 bases and J 1 base, with 12 bases left between them. This CDR3 is CASSAYKTSYEQYF. For the CDR3, the DNA is TGTGCCAGCAGTGCGTACAAGACTTCCTACGAGCAGTACTTC.

CDR3 sequence: CASSNAGGDEQYF. DNA of the CDR3: TGTGCCAGCAGCAACGCCGGGGGGGACGAGCAGTACTTC. V usage is TRBV5-6 and J usage is TRBJ2-7, with 8 bases matching TRBD2. The CDR3 totals 13 residues. With V trimmed by 4 bases and J by 5 bases, 5 bases remained unmatched. Germline CDR1 is SGHDT and CDR2 is YYEEEE.